These T cell receptor beta chains were read from a single sample in a study of blood T cell repertoires in COVID-19. The assay was immunoSEQ multiplex PCR, and TCRdb's table has in-frame clones only and misses some. The data contain under 300,000 clones, under 90% of them seen just once; the ten biggest clones take up about 1.8%. Sequencing was carried out using PBMCs or T cells enriched from blood (not recorded which). The receptors come from a woman aged 35 to 49 who had recovered from COVID-19. CDR3s include the opening cysteine and the closing phenylalanine or tryptophan. The D gene is left open where the match is weak. The size entry is marked missing in some rows and otherwise reads once, few, many or a size class.

>TRBD1|TRBJ1-4|TRBV4-1|-
CASSQVDRGSNEKLFF
TGCGCCAGCAGCCAAGTGGACAGGGGATCAAATGAAAAACTGTTTTTT
>TRBD2|TRBJ2-1|TRBV7-2|-
CASSGGSNEQFF
TGTGCCAGCAGCGGCGGGAGCAATGAGCAGTTCTTC
>TRBD1|TRBJ2-1|TRBV2|-
CASSRDSSYNEQFF
TGTGCCAGCAGTCGGGACAGCTCCTACAATGAGCAGTTCTTC
>TRBD2|TRBJ2-7|TRBV7-2|-
CASSQREGPYEQYF
TGTGCCAGCAGCCAGCGGGAGGGCCCCTACGAGCAGTACTTC
>TRBD1|TRBJ1-3|TRBV18|-
CASSPMPGQGALSGNTIYF
TGTGCCAGCTCACCGATGCCGGGACAGGGGGCTCTCTCTGGAAACACCATATATTTT
>-|TRBJ1-2|TRBV4-3|-
CASSQAGTSNYGYTF
TGCGCCAGCAGCCAAGCCGGGACATCTAACTATGGCTACACCTTC
>TRBD2|TRBJ2-7|TRBV29-1|-
CSVFTSGRNNYEQYF
TGCAGCGTTTTTACTAGCGGGCGCAATAACTACGAGCAGTACTTC
>-|TRBJ1-2|TRBV4-1|-
CASSQTYTGGAVYGYTF
TGCGCCAGCAGCCAAACCTACACGGGGGGGGCTGTCTATGGCTACACCTTC
>TRBD2|TRBJ2-5|TRBV6-1|-
CASSNSGRGQETQYF
TGTGCCAGCTCAAATAGCGGGAGGGGTCAAGAGACCCAGTACTTC
>TRBD1|TRBJ1-1|TRBV10-3|-
CAIRRTGDMNTEAFF
TGTGCCATACGCCGGACAGGGGACATGAACACTGAAGCTTTCTTT
>-|TRBJ2-2|TRBV11-1|few
CASSRRGGNTGELFF
TGTGCCAGCAGCCGGAGGGGCGGGAACACCGGGGAGCTGTTTTTT
>-|TRBJ1-3|TRBV10-3|-
CAISYSGAGNTIYF
TGTGCCATCAGTTACTCAGGGGCTGGAAACACCATATATTTT
>-|TRBJ1-1|TRBV28|-
CASSLPRQVNTEAFF
TGTGCCAGCAGTTTACCCAGACAAGTGAACACTGAAGCTTTCTTT
>-|TRBJ2-7|TRBV11-2|-
CASSLGSEGGEQYF
TGTGCCAGCAGCTTAGGCTCTGAGGGTGGCGAGCAGTACTTC
>-|TRBJ2-3|TRBV4-1|-
CASRLAPTRDTQYF
TGCGCCAGCAGACTCGCACCCACGAGGGATACGCAGTATTTT
>-|TRBJ2-5|TRBV20-1|-
CSARGETQYF
TGCAGTGCCCGGGGAGAGACCCAGTACTTC
>-|TRBJ2-7|TRBV6-2/TRBV6-3|-
CASSGNGGLYEQYF
TGTGCCAGCAGCGGAAACGGGGGGCTCTACGAGCAGTACTTC
>TRBD2|TRBJ2-5|TRBV23-1|-
CASKGLAGEGTQYF
TGCGCCAGCAAGGGACTAGCGGGAGAGGGGACCCAGTACTTC
>TRBD2|TRBJ2-7|TRBV7-2|-
CASSLGRGIGPYEQYF
TGTGCCAGCAGCCTGGGGAGGGGAATTGGTCCCTACGAGCAGTACTTC
>TRBD1|TRBJ1-3|TRBV7-2|-
CASSQAAGGGNTIYF
TGTGCCAGCAGCCAGGCGGCAGGGGGAGGAAACACCATATATTTT
>TRBD1|TRBJ2-2|TRBV2|-
CASSPGTVNTGELFF
TGTGCCAGCAGTCCAGGGACAGTGAACACCGGGGAGCTGTTTTTT
>TRBD2|TRBJ2-1|TRBV5-1|-
CASSFRLADNEQFF
TGCGCCAGCAGCTTCCGACTAGCGGACAATGAGCAGTTCTTC
>TRBD1|TRBJ1-1|TRBV11-2|-
CASSPWTGSATEAFF
TGTGCCAGCAGTCCCTGGACAGGGAGCGCCACTGAAGCTTTCTTT
>TRBD1|TRBJ1-2|TRBV9|-
CASSPRQGGYGYTF
TGTGCCAGCAGCCCCCGACAGGGCGGCTATGGCTACACCTTC
>-|TRBJ1-6|TRBV19|-
CASTSDATLHF
TGTGCCAGTACGAGTGATGCCACCCTCCACTTT
>-|TRBJ2-3|TRBV7-9|-
CASSLAPADTQYF
TGTGCCAGCAGCTTAGCCCCGGCAGATACGCAGTATTTT
>-|TRBJ1-1|TRBV5-5|-
CASRPGTENTEAFF
TGTGCCAGCAGACCCGGGACTGAGAACACTGAAGCTTTCTTT
>TRBD1|TRBJ1-1|TRBV3-1/TRBV3-2|-
CASTRQGEAFF
TGTGCCAGTACGAGACAGGGTGAAGCTTTCTTT
>-|TRBJ1-2|TRBV2|-
CASSEARGSGYTF
TGTGCCAGCAGTGAAGCGAGGGGGAGTGGCTACACCTTC
>-|TRBJ1-1|TRBV3-1/TRBV3-2|-
CASSRGTEAFF
TGTGCCAGCAGCCGAGGCACTGAAGCTTTCTTT
>-|TRBJ2-1|TRBV7-2|-
CASSQTQDSYNEQFF
TGTGCCAGCAGCCAAACCCAGGACTCTTACAATGAGCAGTTCTTC
>-|TRBJ2-3|TRBV5-1|few
CASSLTGRVTDTQYF
TGCGCCAGCAGCTTAACAGGCCGGGTAACAGATACGCAGTATTTT
>-|TRBJ2-1|TRBV4-3|-
CASSQDLRGPYNEQFF
TGCGCCAGCAGCCAAGATCTGAGAGGGCCCTACAATGAGCAGTTCTTC
>-|TRBJ1-4|TRBV3-1/TRBV3-2|-
CASSQVAGTNEKLFF
TGTGCCAGCAGCCAAGTTGCAGGAACTAATGAAAAACTGTTTTTT
>TRBD1|TRBJ2-3|TRBV2|once
CASSTDRADTQYF
TGTGCCAGCAGTACTGACAGGGCAGATACGCAGTATTTT
>-|TRBJ2-5|TRBV30|-
CAWSVRETQYF
TGTGCCTGGAGTGTCAGGGAGACCCAGTACTTC
>TRBD1|TRBJ1-4|TRBV6-5|-
CASSPGGGAGEKLFF
TGTGCCAGCAGCCCAGGAGGGGGCGCTGGTGAAAAACTGTTTTTT
>TRBD1|TRBJ1-1|TRBV24-1|-
CATSETGQGAAFF
TGTGCCACCAGTGAAACAGGACAGGGGGCAGCTTTCTTT
>TRBD2|TRBJ2-2|TRBV23-1|-
CASSQSPPGLAYTGELFF
TGCGCCAGCAGTCAATCCCCCCCGGGACTAGCGTACACCGGGGAGCTGTTTTTT
>TRBD1|TRBJ1-1|TRBV5-1|-
CASSLWDREDTEAFF
TGCGCCAGCAGCTTGTGGGACAGGGAGGACACTGAAGCTTTCTTT
>TRBD2|TRBJ2-1|TRBV29-1|-
CSSRGRGSYNEQFF
TGCAGCTCGCGGGGGAGGGGTTCCTACAATGAGCAGTTCTTC
>TRBD2|TRBJ2-5|TRBV5-1|-
CASSPGVTSGRETQYF
TGCGCCAGCAGCCCGGGAGTCACTAGCGGGAGAGAGACCCAGTACTTC
>-|TRBJ1-5|TRBV27|-
CASTPAGFRGFTGQPQHF
TGTGCCAGCACTCCAGCTGGTTTCAGGGGCTTCACCGGGCAGCCCCAGCATTTT
>-|TRBJ1-6|TRBV27|few
CASSLSGSSYNSPLHF
TGTGCCAGCAGTTTAAGCGGAAGCTCCTATAATTCACCCCTCCACTTT
>TRBD1|TRBJ1-3|TRBV7-8|-
CASSVKGQISGNTIYF
TGTGCCAGCAGCGTAAAGGGACAGATCTCTGGAAACACCATATATTTT
>TRBD1|TRBJ2-7|TRBV2|-
CASKTGTGPYEQYF
TGTGCCAGCAAAACCGGGACAGGTCCCTACGAGCAGTACTTC
>TRBD1|TRBJ2-7|TRBV5-6|-
CASSLAVQGEDYEQYF
TGTGCCAGCAGCTTGGCCGTCCAGGGGGAAGACTACGAGCAGTACTTC
>TRBD1|TRBJ1-4|TRBV19|-
CATMDRAREEKLFF
TGTGCCACCATGGACAGGGCTCGAGAAGAAAAACTGTTTTTT
>TRBD1|TRBJ1-2|TRBV4-1|few
CASSQSGQGPPANYGYTF
TGCGCCAGCAGCCAATCGGGACAGGGACCTCCTGCTAACTATGGCTACACCTTC
>TRBD2|TRBJ2-3|TRBV18|-
CASSPFGSGGPSTDTQYF
TGTGCCAGCTCACCCTTCGGTAGCGGGGGCCCCAGCACAGATACGCAGTATTTT
>TRBD1|TRBJ1-1|TRBV30|once
CAWSDTTGVRAFF
TGTGCCTGGAGCGATACTACAGGGGTTCGGGCTTTCTTT
>TRBD1|TRBJ1-5|TRBV3-1/TRBV3-2|-
CASSRTGLQPQHF
TGTGCCAGCAGCCGGACAGGTCTCCAGCCCCAGCATTTT
>TRBD2|TRBJ2-1|TRBV7-3|-
CASSTGLVRSNEQFF
TGTGCCAGCAGCACCGGACTAGTACGGAGTAATGAGCAGTTCTTC
>TRBD2|TRBJ2-7|TRBV7-8|once
CASSLEVARTSGSSYEQYF
TGTGCCAGCAGCTTAGAGGTCGCCCGGACTAGCGGGTCGTCCTACGAGCAGTACTTC